A selection of T cell receptor beta chains follows, all from one sample in a study of shared clonotypes between healthy human individuals. Only in-frame clones appear in the TCRdb table, and some are missing; sequencing was by immunoSEQ multiplex PCR. The sample records approximately 500,000 clones, 60% to 85% being singletons. What was sequenced was PBMCs. All receptors come from a woman aged 40 to 50 in good health. Some clones in this sample may be carry-over from other donors' samples. CDR3s include the opening cysteine and the closing phenylalanine or tryptophan. The D gene is left open where the match is weak. Part of the rows lack a size; the others show once, few, many or a class for expanded clones.

DNA	CDR3	V	J	D	size
TGTGCCAGTAGTATAGGGTCGAACACTGAAGCTTTCTTT	CASSIGSNTEAFF	TRBV19	TRBJ1-1	NA	NA
TGTGCCAGCAGTCTCCGGGACAGGTCGTGGGGGGAAGCTTTCTTT	CASSLRDRSWGEAFF	TRBV5-4	TRBJ1-1	TRBD1	NA
TGCGCCAGCAGCGGATGGGACTTCTCCTACGAGCAGTACTTC	CASSGWDFSYEQYF	TRBV5-1	TRBJ2-7	NA	once
TGTGCCAGCTCACCACTTGGCGGGAGTGTCGCGAGGGAGCAGTACTTC	CASSPLGGSVAREQYF	TRBV18	TRBJ2-7	TRBD2	once
TGTGCCAGCAGTTCTGATACAGGGAAAGCTTTCTTT	CASSSDTGKAFF	TRBV28	TRBJ1-1	NA	NA
TGCGCCAGCAGCTTGGGAGGGACAGATAACTATGGCTACACCTTC	CASSLGGTDNYGYTF	TRBV5-1	TRBJ1-2	TRBD1	NA
TGTGCCAGCAGCTCTAGCAGCTGGGAGACCCAGTACTTC	CASSSSSWETQYF	TRBV11-2	TRBJ2-5	NA	NA
TGTGCCAGTAAGGGGGGACCAGTGGACACTGAAGCTTTCTTT	CASKGGPVDTEAFF	TRBV19	TRBJ1-1	NA	NA
TGTGCCAGTAGTACCGACCTAGCGGGAGTGCAGGGAGATACGCAGTATTTT	CASSTDLAGVQGDTQYF	TRBV19	TRBJ2-3	TRBD2	NA
TGTGCCAGCTCACGCGAGTCAGGGAATGGCTACACCTTC	CASSRESGNGYTF	TRBV18	TRBJ1-2	NA	NA
TGTGCCAGCAGTTCGGGACAGGGGGCTAGGACTGAAGCTTTCTTT	CASSSGQGARTEAFF	TRBV28	TRBJ1-1	TRBD1	many
TGTGCCAGCAGCCGCTCGGGCATGAACACTGAAGCTTTCTTT	CASSRSGMNTEAFF	TRBV9	TRBJ1-1	NA	once
TGTGCCAGCAGTTCAGCCGGGACTGGAGGGAATGAGCAGTACTTC	CASSSAGTGGNEQYF	TRBV28	TRBJ2-7	NA	NA
TGTGCCAGCAGCCCGGGACAGGGGGACCAAGAGACCCAGTACTTC	CASSPGQGDQETQYF	TRBV4-2	TRBJ2-5	TRBD1	once
TGTGCCAGCAGGGGGACAGGGTTCAACAATGAGCAGTTCTTC	CASRGTGFNNEQFF	TRBV2	TRBJ2-1	TRBD1	few
TGTGCCAGTCGTCCGGGACAGGGAGATGCTTTCTTT	CASRPGQGDAFF	TRBV19	TRBJ1-1	TRBD1	NA
TGTGCCAGCAGTTACGGTTTTGGACCGAACTACGAGCAGTACTTC	CASSYGFGPNYEQYF	TRBV6-5	TRBJ2-7	NA	NA
TGTGCCAGCAGCACACCGGGACAGGGTGGGGAGACCCAGTACTTC	CASSTPGQGGETQYF	TRBV7-2	TRBJ2-5	TRBD1	NA
TGTGCCAGCAGCTTGGCAAGGACAGGAGGCACAGATACGCAGTATTTT	CASSLARTGGTDTQYF	TRBV5-4	TRBJ2-3	TRBD1	NA
TGTGCCAGCAGCTTCAGCAGGGGGTCAGAAGCTTTCTTT	CASSFSRGSEAFF	TRBV7-9	TRBJ1-1	TRBD1	NA
TGCGCCAGCAGCCCGGACGCCTACAATGAGCAGTTCTTC	CASSPDAYNEQFF	TRBV4-1	TRBJ2-1	NA	NA
TGTGCCAGCAGTTTACGGGGGATCGCTTTCTTT	CASSLRGIAFF	TRBV28	TRBJ1-1	NA	NA
TGTGCCAGTAGTCCACCCCCCGGGACAGGGGGAGGGAGTGAAAAACTGTTTTTT	CASSPPPGTGGGSEKLFF	TRBV19	TRBJ1-4	TRBD1	NA
TGTGCCAGCAGCTTATCCAGGACAGGGGTCCAGCATTTT	CASSLSRTGVQHF	TRBV7-2	TRBJ1-5	TRBD1	NA
TGCGCCAGCAGCTCTGAGGGGGCTGATAATTCACCCCTCCACTTT	CASSSEGADNSPLHF	TRBV5-1	TRBJ1-6	TRBD1	NA
TGCAGCGTTGAATTCGGGAGGTCCGGCACCGGGGAGCTGTTTTTT	CSVEFGRSGTGELFF	TRBV29-1	TRBJ2-2	TRBD2	many
TGTGCCAGCAGCTTGGACACCGGGGAGCTGTTTTTT	CASSLDTGELFF	TRBV7-2	TRBJ2-2	NA	NA
TGTGCCAGCAGTTCGGGAGGGGCCGGGGAGCTGTTTTTT	CASSSGGAGELFF	TRBV27	TRBJ2-2	TRBD2	NA
TGTGCCAGTAGTATAGAACCAAACACTGAAGCTTTCTTT	CASSIEPNTEAFF	TRBV19	TRBJ1-1	NA	NA
TGTGCCAGCAGGGAGGGACGGTGGGTTAATTCACCCCTCCACTTT	CASREGRWVNSPLHF	TRBV2	TRBJ1-6	NA	NA
TGTGCCAGCGGGACCCCGGGACTAGCGGGCCCCAGCTCCTACAATGAGCAGTTCTTC	CASGTPGLAGPSSYNEQFF	TRBV28	TRBJ2-1	TRBD2	NA
TGTGCCAGCAGCGTAGGGACCTCAGCAGGGGAGCTGTTTTTT	CASSVGTSAGELFF	TRBV9	TRBJ2-2	NA	NA
TGCAGCGTTGCACAGATTGGCGGAAACACCATATATTTT	CSVAQIGGNTIYF	TRBV29-1	TRBJ1-3	NA	NA
TGTGCCTGGAGTTCGGGGTCCCCTACTTACGAGCAGTACTTC	CAWSSGSPTYEQYF	TRBV30	TRBJ2-7	NA	NA
TGTGCCAGCAGGGCTGGAGGGGCGGGAAACATTCAGTACTTC	CASRAGGAGNIQYF	TRBV7-2	TRBJ2-4	NA	NA
TGCGCCAGCAGCCAAGAAGGGGGCTATGGCTACACCTTC	CASSQEGGYGYTF	TRBV4-3	TRBJ1-2	NA	NA
TGTGCCTCTGGGGGAGGTAACACCGGGGAGCTGTTTTTT	CASGGGNTGELFF	TRBV6-5	TRBJ2-2	NA	NA
TGTGCCAGCAGCCGGTCATTCGGACTAGCGGAGAACACCGGGGAGCTGTTTTTT	CASSRSFGLAENTGELFF	TRBV7-9	TRBJ2-2	TRBD2	NA
TGTGCCAGCAGGAAGGGACTACCCTACGAGCAGTACTTC	CASRKGLPYEQYF	TRBV28	TRBJ2-7	TRBD2	once
TGTGCCAGCAGCTTAGTGAGACTAGCGGGAAGCACAGATACGCAGTATTTT	CASSLVRLAGSTDTQYF	TRBV11-2	TRBJ2-3	TRBD2	once
TGCGCCAGCAGCCAAGAGAAGGGGCCGAACACCGGGGAGCTGTTTTTT	CASSQEKGPNTGELFF	TRBV4-3	TRBJ2-2	NA	NA
TGTGCCAGCAGTGTCAGTTCGCAGCCCCAGCATTTT	CASSVSSQPQHF	TRBV2	TRBJ1-5	NA	few
TGTGCCTGGAGTCCCAAGGGGGGAGGCTACACCTTC	CAWSPKGGGYTF	TRBV30	TRBJ1-2	NA	NA
TGTGCCAGCAGTTTCGCCACAACCCTCTCCTACGAGCAGTACTTC	CASSFATTLSYEQYF	TRBV28	TRBJ2-7	NA	NA
TGTGCCAGCAGTTACTCGTTCAGGGGCCAAGAGACCCAGTACTTC	CASSYSFRGQETQYF	TRBV6-5	TRBJ2-5	NA	few